The entry that follows covers one T cell receptor beta chain sequence. CDR1 and CDR2 from the germline V gene are GTSNPN and SVGIG (reference sequence). There are 12 residues in the CDR3. Losses at the gene ends were 5 bases for V and 4 bases for J; bases not matched to a gene: 4. Generated by immunoSEQ multiplex PCR, the TCRdb table keeps only in-frame clones and is missing some. The table records about 60,000 clones, just over 90% of them present only once. This record comes from a study of T cell changes during pregnancy in multiple sclerosis. The sample was peripheral blood, taken after pregnancy. The chain combines TRBV30 with TRBJ2-7; TRBD1 agrees at 8 bases. This sequence was found in a female donor with multiple sclerosis, enrolled in a pregnancy study. In DNA, the CDR3 is TGTGCCTGGCGACAGGGGAGGTACGAGCAGTACTTC. This translates into CAWRQGRYEQYF.